The sequence of this T cell receptor beta chain was determined in a study of blood T cells in healthy people across ages. General study points: Long-lived donors carried more naive CD4+ cells and greater diversity than aged donors. Among T cells, TCR beta diversity per million cells dropped roughly linearly as age rose.

Next came a second PCR, run for 7 to 11 cycles, which used a sample-barcoded 5' primer along with a J-beta primer mix. Unique molecular identifiers of 12 random nucleotides labeled each cDNA. TCRdb re-analysed the 5' RACE reads in MiXCR, keeping a single row per CDR3 protein. The table shows about 1.8 million distinct CDR3 sequences, with roughly 50% occurring only once. Concerning this clonotype itself: Its antigen is not identified.

Germline V lookup: CDR1 SGHDT, CDR2 YYEEEE. CDR3 size: 13 residues. V lost 4 bases, J lost 5 bases, and 10 bases lay in between. The source of this sequence is a woman in her 40s in good health. This sequence joins TRBV5-6 and TRBJ1-5, with D uncertain. Material for sequencing was blood. The CDR3 coding sequence is TGTGCCAGCAGCCGAGGGAGCCATCAGCCCCAGCATTTT. Its translation is CASSRGSHQPQHF.